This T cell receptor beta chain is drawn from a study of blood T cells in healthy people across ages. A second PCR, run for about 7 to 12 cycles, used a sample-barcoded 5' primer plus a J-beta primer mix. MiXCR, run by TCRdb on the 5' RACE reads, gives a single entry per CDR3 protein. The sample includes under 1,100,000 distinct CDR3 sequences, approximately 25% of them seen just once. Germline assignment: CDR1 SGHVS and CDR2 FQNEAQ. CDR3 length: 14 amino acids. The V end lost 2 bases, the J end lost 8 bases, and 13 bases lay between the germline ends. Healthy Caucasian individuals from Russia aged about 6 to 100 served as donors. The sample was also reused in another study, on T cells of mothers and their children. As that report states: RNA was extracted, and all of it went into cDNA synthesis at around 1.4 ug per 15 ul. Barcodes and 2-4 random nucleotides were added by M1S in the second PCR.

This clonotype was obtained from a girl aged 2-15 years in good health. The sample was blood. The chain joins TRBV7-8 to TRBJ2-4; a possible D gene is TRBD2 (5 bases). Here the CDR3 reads CASSLRTWGDIQYF. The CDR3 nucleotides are TGTGCCAGCAGCTTACGAACTTGGGGAGACATTCAGTACTTC.